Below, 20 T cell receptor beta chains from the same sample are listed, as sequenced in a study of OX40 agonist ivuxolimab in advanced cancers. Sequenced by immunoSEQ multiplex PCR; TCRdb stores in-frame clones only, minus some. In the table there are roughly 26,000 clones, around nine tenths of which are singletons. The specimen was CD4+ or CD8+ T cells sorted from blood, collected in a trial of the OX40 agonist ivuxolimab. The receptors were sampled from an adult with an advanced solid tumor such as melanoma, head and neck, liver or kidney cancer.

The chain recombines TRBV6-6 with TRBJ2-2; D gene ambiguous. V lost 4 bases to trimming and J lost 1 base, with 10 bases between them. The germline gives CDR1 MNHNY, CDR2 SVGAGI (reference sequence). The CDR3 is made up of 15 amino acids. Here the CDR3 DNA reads TGTGCCAGCAGTTTGGGGTTTCAGAACACCGGGGAGCTGTTTTTT. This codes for CASSLGFQNTGELFF.

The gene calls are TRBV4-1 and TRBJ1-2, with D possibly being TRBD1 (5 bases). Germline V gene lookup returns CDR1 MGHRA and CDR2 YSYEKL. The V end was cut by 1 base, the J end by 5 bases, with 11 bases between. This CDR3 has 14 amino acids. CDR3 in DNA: TGCGCCAGCAGCCAAGTTGGGGCAAGATATGGCTACACCTTC. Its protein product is CASSQVGARYGYTF.

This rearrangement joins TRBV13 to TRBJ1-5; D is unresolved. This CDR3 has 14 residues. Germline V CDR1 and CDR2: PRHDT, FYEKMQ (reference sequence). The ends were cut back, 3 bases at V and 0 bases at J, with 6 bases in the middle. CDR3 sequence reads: CASSLFGSNQPQHF. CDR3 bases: TGTGCCAGCAGCTTGTTCGGTAGCAATCAGCCCCAGCATTTT.

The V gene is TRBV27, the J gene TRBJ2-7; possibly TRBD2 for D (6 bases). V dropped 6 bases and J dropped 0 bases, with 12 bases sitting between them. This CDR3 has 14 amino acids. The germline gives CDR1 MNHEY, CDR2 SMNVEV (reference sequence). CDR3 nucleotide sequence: TGTGCCAGCAGGGGACTCGCGAGCTCCTACGAGCAGTACTTC. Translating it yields CASRGLASSYEQYF.

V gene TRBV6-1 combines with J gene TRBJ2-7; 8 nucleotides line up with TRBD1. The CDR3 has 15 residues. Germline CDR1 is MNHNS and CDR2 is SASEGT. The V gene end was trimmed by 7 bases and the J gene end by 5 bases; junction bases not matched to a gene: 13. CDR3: CASKPTGGTLDEQYF. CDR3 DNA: TGTGCCAGCAAACCCACAGGGGGTACCCTAGACGAGCAGTACTTC.

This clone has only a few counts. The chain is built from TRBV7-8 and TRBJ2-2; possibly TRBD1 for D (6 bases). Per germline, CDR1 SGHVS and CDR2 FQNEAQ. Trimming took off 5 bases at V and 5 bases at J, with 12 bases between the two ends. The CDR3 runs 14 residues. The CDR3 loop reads CASSIRQDTGELFF. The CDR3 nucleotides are TGTGCCAGCAGCATTAGACAGGATACCGGGGAGCTGTTTTTT.

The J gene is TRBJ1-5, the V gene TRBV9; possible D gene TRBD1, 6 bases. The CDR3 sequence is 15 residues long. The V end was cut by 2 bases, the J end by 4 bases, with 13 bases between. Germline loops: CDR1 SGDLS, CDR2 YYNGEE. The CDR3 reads CASSVDGTPNQPQHF. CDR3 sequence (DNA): TGTGCCAGCAGCGTCGACGGGACACCTAATCAGCCCCAGCATTTT.

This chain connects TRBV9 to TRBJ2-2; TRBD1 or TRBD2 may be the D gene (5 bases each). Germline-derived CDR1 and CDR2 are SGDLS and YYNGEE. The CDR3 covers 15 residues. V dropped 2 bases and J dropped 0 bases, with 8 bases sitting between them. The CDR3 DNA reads TGTGCCAGCAGCGTCGGGACGGCGAACACCGGGGAGCTGTTTTTT. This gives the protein CASSVGTANTGELFF.

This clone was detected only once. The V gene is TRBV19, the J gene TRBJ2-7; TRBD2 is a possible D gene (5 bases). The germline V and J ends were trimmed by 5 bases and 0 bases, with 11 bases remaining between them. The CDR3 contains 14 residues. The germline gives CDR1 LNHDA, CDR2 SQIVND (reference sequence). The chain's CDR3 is CASSFSGSSYEQYF. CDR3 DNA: TGTGCCAGTAGTTTTAGTGGGAGCTCCTACGAGCAGTACTTC.

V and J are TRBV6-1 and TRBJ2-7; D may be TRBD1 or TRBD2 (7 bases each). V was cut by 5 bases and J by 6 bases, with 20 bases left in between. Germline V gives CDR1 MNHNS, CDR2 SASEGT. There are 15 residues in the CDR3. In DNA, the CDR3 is TGTGCCAGCAGTACCGAGGACAGGCGGGAGACCGAGCAGTACTTC. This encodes CASSTEDRRETEQYF.

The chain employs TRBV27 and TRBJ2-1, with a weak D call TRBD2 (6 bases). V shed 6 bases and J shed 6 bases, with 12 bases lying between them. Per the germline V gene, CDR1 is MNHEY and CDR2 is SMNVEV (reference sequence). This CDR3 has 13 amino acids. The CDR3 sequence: CASSLGTFNEQFF. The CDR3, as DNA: TGTGCCAGCAGCCTTGGGACTTTCAATGAGCAGTTCTTC.

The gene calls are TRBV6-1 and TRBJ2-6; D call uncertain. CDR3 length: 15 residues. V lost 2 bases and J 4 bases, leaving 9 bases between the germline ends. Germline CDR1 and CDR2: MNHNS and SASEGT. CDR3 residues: CASSETVAGANVLTF. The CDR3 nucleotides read TGTGCCAGCAGTGAAACTGTGGCGGGGGCCAACGTCCTGACTTTC.

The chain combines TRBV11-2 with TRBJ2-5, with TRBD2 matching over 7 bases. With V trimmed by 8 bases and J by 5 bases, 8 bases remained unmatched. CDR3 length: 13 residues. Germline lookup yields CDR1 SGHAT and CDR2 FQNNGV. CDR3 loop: CASGRAAGETQYF. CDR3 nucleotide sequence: TGTGCCAGCGGGAGGGCAGCAGGGGAGACCCAGTACTTC.

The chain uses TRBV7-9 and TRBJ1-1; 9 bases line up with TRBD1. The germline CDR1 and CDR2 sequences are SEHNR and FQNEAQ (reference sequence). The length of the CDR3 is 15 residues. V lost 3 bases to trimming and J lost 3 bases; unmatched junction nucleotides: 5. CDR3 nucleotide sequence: TGTGCCAGCAGCTTGGGGAACAGGGGGCACACTGAAGCTTTCTTT. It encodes CASSLGNRGHTEAFF.

CDR3 region: CASSYSVTGLNIQYF. As DNA, the CDR3 is TGTGCCAGCAGTTACTCCGTGACAGGGTTAAACATTCAGTACTTC. The chain is built from TRBV6-6 and TRBJ2-4, with TRBD1 matching 7 bases. From germline, CDR1 is MNHNY and CDR2 SVGAGI (reference sequence). V gave up 0 bases and J gave up 6 bases; unmatched junction bases: 5. This CDR3 comprises 15 residues.

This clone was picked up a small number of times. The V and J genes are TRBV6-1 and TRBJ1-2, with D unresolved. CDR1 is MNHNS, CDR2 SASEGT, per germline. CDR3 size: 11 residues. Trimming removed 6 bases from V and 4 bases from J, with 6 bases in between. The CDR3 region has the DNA TGTGCCAGCAGGAGCTCCTATGGCTACACCTTC. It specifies CASRSSYGYTF.

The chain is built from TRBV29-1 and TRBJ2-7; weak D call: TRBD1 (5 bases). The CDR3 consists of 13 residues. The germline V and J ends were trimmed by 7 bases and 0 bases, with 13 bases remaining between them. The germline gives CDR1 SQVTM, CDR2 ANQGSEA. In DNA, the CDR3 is TGCAGCGGCAGGGAACGAAACTCCTACGAGCAGTACTTC. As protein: CSGRERNSYEQYF.

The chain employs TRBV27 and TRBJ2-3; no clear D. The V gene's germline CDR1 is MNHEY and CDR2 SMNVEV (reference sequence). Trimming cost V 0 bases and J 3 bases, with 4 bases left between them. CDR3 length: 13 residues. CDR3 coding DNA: TGTGCCAGCAGTTTATCAACGACAGATACGCAGTATTTT. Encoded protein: CASSLSTTDTQYF.

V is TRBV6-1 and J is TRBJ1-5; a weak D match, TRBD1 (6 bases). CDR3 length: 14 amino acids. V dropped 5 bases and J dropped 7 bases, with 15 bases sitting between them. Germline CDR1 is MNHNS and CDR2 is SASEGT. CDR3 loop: CASSSAQGFQPQHF. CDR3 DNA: TGTGCCAGCAGTTCCGCACAGGGTTTCCAGCCCCAGCATTTT.

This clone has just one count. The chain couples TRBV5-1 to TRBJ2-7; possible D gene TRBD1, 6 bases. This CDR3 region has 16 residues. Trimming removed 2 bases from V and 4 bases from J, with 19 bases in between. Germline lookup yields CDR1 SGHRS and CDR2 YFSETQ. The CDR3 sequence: CASSLGVTGLAYEQYF. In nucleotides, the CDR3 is TGCGCCAGCAGCTTAGGTGTGACAGGCCTTGCGTACGAGCAGTACTTC. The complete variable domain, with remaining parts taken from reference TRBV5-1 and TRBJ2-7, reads KAGVTQTPRYLIKTRGQQVTLSCSPISGHRSVSWYQQTPGQGLQFLFEYFSETQRNKGNFPGRFSGRQFSNSRSEMNVSTLELGDSALYLCASSLGVTGLAYEQYFGPGTRLTVT.